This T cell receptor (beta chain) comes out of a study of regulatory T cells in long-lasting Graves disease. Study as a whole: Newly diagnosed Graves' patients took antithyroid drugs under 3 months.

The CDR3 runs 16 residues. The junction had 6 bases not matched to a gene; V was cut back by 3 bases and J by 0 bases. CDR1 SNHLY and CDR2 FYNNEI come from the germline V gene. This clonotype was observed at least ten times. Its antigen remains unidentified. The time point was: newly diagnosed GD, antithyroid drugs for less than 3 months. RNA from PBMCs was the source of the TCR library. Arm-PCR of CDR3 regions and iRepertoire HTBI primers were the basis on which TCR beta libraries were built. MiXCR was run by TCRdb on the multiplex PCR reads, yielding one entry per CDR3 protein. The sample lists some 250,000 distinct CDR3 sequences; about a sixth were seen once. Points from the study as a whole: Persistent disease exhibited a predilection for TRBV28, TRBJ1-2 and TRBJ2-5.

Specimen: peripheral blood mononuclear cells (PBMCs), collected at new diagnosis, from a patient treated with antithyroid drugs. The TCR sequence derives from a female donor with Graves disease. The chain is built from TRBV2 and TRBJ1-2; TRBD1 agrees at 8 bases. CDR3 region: CASSEWTGSANYGYTF. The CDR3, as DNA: TGTGCCAGCAGTGAGTGGACAGGGTCGGCTAACTATGGCTACACCTTC.